Detailed here is one TCR beta chain. The antigen this receptor binds is unknown. No base quality information exists; no much larger clone differs at one position. The collaborating institutions used their own protocols to collect whole blood in K2EDTA tubes. For TCRbeta analysis, collaborator samples were shipped as frozen whole blood, as isolated PBMCs, or as DNA extracted from either sample type. CDR1 and CDR2, looked up from the germline V gene, are SGHTA and FQGTGA. V and J are truncated by 6 bases and 2 bases respectively, leaving an intervening sequence of 10 bases. CDR3 length: 13 amino acids, cysteine to phenylalanine. Only CDR3 DNA is held: 39 bases, read in frame from base 1. The sample is drawn from a study of blood T cell repertoires in COVID-19 (dated by TCRdb to the early 2020s). Regarding the research as a whole: Samples from collaborators originated in the United States, Italy and Spain and spanned both the acute and convalescent phases of COVID-19. The prospective study material was composed of cDNA or gDNA derived from T cells, B-cell-depleted T cells, or PBMCs. Deeply sampled blood TCRbeta repertoires from subjects exposed to, actively infected with, or recovered from COVID-19 were included in the dataset. A freely available public database, intended as a resource for researchers studying the immune response to SARS-CoV-2, is where the repertoires were released. The samples were drawn from the first 160 participants of the ongoing ImmuneRACE study and from 950 to 1,500 subjects provided by 6 global collaborators. Nearly every sample came with metadata listing a de-identified subject ID, COVID-19 status, age in years and sex. HLA class I and class II types, where available, came from metadata supplied by the sample provider rather than from assay-based typing. Study-wide findings and limitations: The amount of clinical and demographic metadata varied by source and participant and was provided uncurated.

TCRbeta CDR3 regions were amplified from genomic DNA by means of the immunoSEQ Assay, a bias-controlled multiplex PCR. The authors' pipeline ran thus. Nucleated cell counts per sample were estimated from amplification of reference gene primers within the assay. To quantify the absolute abundance of each unique TCRbeta CDR3 rearrangement, sequence reads were collapsed and filtered. For each sample, productive Simpson clonality was calculated as the square root of Simpson's diversity index over productive rearrangements. TCRdb's version of the immuneACCESS table is confined to in-frame rearrangements and falls short of the full clone set. An unresolved V gene accounts for under half of the shortfall where checked; the remainder is of unknown origin. The DNA was the basis for D and trimming; V, J and clone size are from that table. For this sample the table gives 120,000 to 150,000 clones, of which around four fifths were detected only once. The ten largest account for around two fifths of the sample.

The receptor's source is a human donor in a cohort sampled during active COVID-19. This sequence uses TRBV7-3 and TRBJ2-5; no D gene call is confident. The sample consisted of peripheral blood. The encoded CDR3 is CASSFGPQETQYF. The sequenced DNA is TGTGCCAGCAGTTTTGGGCCGCAAGAGACCCAGTACTTC. Outside the CDR3, residues come from the reference TRBV7-3 and TRBJ2-5 proteins, so the full variable domain is: GAGVSQTPSNKVTEKGKYVELRCDPISGHTALYWYRQSLGQGPEFLIYFQGTGAADDSGLPNDRFFAVRPEGSVSTLKIQRTERGDSAVYLCASSFGPQETQYFGPGTRLLVL.